This TCR beta chain was recovered during a study of CD8+ T cells in alopecia areata. General study results and limits: Greater clonality was observed in lesional scalp samples, especially alopecia totalis/universalis, versus normal scalp.

Reverse transcription of extracted RNA yielded cDNA, which provided the sequencing template. Using immunoSEQ multiplex PCR, the repertoire was profiled, and TCRdb retains in-frame clones only, with some absent. The sample yields 200,000 to 300,000 clones, without any singletons. J was trimmed by 0 bases and V by 5 bases; bases with no gene match: 5. The CDR3 totals 15 residues. Germline CDR1 is FNHDT and CDR2 is SITEND (reference sequence). Researchers sorted pooled cutaneous lymph node cells on the basis of CD4, CD8alpha, NKG2D, NKG2ACE and other markers. As to this clone: Its antigen is still unknown. Gene names are the mouse ones. The read gets to within 4 residues of the CDR3 end, and the germline J gene fills in the rest. Other DNA sequences in this specimen translate into the identical CDR3.

Sequencing used CD4+ T cells sorted from a lymph node. The genes are TRBV19 and TRBJ2-3; 8 bases fit TRBD1. The receptor comes from a C3H/HeJ mouse with alopecia areata. The MHC haplotype of the strain is H2-k. CDR3 in amino acids: CASSPGQGSAETLYF. CDR3 bases read: TGTGCCAGCAGCCCTGGACAGGGTAGTGCAGAA.